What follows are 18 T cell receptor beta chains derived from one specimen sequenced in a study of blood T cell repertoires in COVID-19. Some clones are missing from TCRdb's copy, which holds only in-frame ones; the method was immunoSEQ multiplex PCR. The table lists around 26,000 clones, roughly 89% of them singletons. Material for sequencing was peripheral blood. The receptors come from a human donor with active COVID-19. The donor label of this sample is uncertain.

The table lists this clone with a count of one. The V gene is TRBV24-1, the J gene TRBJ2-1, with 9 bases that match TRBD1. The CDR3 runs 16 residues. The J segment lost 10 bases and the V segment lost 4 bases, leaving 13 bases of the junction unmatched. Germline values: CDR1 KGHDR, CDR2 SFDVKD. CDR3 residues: CATSDPGQGFYGEQFF. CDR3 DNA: TGTGCCACCAGTGACCCTGGACAGGGGTTTTATGGGGAGCAGTTCTTC.

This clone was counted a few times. CDR3 sequence: CATKRVVDTEAFF. DNA of the CDR3: TGTGCCACCAAACGGGTGGTGGACACTGAAGCTTTCTTT. The chain carries TRBV15 and TRBJ1-1; D unresolved. The germline CDR1 and CDR2 sequences are LNHNV and YYDKDF (reference sequence). The V end was cut by 7 bases, the J end by 3 bases, with 12 bases between. This CDR3 has 13 residues. The full variable domain, completed using reference TRBV15 and TRBJ1-1, is DAMVIQNPRYQVTQFGKPVTLSCSQTLNHNVMYWYQQKSSQAPKLLFHYYDKDFNNEADTPDNFQSRRPNTSFCFLDIRSPGLGDTAMYLCATKRVVDTEAFFGQGTRLTVV.

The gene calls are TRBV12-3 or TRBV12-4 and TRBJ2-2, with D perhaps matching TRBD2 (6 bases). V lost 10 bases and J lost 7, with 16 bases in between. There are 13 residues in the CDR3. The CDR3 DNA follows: TGTGCCAACACGGGACTGCCAAACGGGGAGCTGTTTTTT. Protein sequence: CANTGLPNGELFF.

CDR3 amino acids: CASSPFLTGPNTEAFF. CDR3 bases: TGTGCCAGCAGCCCGTTCCTGACAGGGCCGAACACTGAAGCTTTCTTT. V usage is TRBV7-2 and J usage is TRBJ1-1; 7 bases line up with TRBD1. Germline CDR1 is SGHTA and CDR2 is FQGNSA. The CDR3 is made up of 16 amino acids. V lost 5 bases and J lost 1; bases outside the gene matches: 10.

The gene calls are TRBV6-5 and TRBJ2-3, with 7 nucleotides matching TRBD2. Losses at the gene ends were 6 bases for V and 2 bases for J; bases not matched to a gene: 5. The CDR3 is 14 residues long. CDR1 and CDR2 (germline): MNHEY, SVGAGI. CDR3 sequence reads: CASRRSGDTDTQYF. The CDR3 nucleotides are TGTGCCAGCAGGAGAAGCGGGGACACAGATACGCAGTATTTT.

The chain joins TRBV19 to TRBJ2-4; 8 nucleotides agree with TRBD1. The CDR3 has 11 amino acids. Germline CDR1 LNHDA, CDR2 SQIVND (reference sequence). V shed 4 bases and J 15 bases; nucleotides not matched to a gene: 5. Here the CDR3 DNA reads TGTGCCAGTAGTAGACAGGGGAGTCTGTACTTC. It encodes CASSRQGSLYF. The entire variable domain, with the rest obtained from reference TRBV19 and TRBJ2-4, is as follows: DGGITQSPKYLFRKEGQNVTLSCEQNLNHDAMYWYRQDPGQGLRLIYYSQIVNDFQKGDIAEGYSVSREKKESFPLTVTSAQKNPTAFYLCASSRQGSLYFGAGTRLSVL.

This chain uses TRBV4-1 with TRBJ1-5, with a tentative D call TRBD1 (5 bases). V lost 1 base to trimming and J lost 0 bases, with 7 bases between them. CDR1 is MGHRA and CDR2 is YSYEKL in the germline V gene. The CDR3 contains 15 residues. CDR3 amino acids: CASSQVRDSNQPQHF. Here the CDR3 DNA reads TGCGCCAGCAGCCAAGTCAGGGATAGCAATCAGCCCCAGCATTTT.

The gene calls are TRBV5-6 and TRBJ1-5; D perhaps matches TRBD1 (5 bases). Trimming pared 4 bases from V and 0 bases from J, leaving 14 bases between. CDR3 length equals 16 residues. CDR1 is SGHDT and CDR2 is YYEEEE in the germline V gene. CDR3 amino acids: CASSAQTGLSNQPQHF. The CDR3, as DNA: TGTGCCAGCAGCGCGCAAACAGGTCTTAGCAATCAGCCCCAGCATTTT.

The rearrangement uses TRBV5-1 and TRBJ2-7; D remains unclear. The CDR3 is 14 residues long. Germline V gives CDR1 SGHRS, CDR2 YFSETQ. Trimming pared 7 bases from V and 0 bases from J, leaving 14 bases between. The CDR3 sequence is CASSEASNSYEQYF. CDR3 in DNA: TGCGCCAGCTCTGAGGCCTCGAACTCCTACGAGCAGTACTTC.

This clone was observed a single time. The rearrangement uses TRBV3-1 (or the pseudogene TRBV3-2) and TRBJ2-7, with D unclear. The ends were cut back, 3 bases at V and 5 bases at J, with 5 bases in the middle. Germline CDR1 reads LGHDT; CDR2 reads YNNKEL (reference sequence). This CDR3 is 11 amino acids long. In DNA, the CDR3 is TGTGCCAGCAGCCAGGGCGACGAGCAGTACTTC. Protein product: CASSQGDEQYF.

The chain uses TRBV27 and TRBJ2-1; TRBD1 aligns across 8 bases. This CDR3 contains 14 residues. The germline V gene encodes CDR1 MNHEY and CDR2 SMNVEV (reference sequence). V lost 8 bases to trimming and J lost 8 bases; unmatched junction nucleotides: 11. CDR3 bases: TGTGCCAGCGGCCTGCAGGGGGCGGTCTATGAGCAGTTCTTC. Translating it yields CASGLQGAVYEQFF.

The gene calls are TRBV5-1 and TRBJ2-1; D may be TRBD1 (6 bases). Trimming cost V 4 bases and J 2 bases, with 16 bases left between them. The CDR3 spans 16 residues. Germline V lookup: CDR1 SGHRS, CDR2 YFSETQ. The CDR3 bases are TGCGCCAGCAGCCGAGTTTCTGGACAGACCTACAATGAGCAGTTCTTC. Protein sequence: CASSRVSGQTYNEQFF.

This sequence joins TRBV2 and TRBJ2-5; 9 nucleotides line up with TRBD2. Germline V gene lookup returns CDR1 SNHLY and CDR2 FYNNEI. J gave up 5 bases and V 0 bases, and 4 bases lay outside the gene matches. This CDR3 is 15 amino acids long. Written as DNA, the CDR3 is TGTGCCAGCAGTGAAGCGCGGCTAGCGGGGGAGACCCAGTACTTC. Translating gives CASSEARLAGETQYF. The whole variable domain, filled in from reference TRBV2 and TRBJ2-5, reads EPEVTQTPSHQVTQMGQEVILRCVPISNHLYFYWYRQILGQKVEFLVSFYNNEISEKSEIFDDQFSVERPDGSNFTLKIRSTKLEDSAMYFCASSEARLAGETQYFGPGTRLLVL.

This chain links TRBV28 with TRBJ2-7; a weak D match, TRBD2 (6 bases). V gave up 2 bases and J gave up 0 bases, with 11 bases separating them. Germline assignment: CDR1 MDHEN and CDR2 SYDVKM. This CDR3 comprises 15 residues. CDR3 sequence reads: CASSLRGTFSYEQYF. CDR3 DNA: TGTGCCAGCAGTTTAAGAGGGACTTTCTCCTACGAGCAGTACTTC.

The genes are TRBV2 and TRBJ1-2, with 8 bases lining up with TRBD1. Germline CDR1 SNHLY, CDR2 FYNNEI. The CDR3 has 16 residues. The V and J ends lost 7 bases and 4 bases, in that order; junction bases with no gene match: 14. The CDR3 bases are TGTGCCAGCACACTTAGACAGGGGAGGAGGACCTATGGCTACACCTTC. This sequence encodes CASTLRQGRRTYGYTF.

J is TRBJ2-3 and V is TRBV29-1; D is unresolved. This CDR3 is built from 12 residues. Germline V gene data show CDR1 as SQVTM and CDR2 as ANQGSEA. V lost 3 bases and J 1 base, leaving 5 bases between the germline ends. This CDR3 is CSVDSGTDTQYF. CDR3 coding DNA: TGCAGCGTTGATTCGGGCACAGATACGCAGTATTTT.

CDR3 amino acids: CASSGPSGERQFF. The CDR3 DNA follows: TGTGCCAGCAGCGGGCCTAGCGGGGAGAGGCAGTTCTTC. V is TRBV7-2 and J is TRBJ2-1; TRBD2 matches 9 bases. Unmatched junction bases numbered 8, after V lost 5 bases and J lost 12 bases. Germline-derived CDR1 and CDR2 are SGHTA and FQGNSA. The CDR3 length is 13 residues.

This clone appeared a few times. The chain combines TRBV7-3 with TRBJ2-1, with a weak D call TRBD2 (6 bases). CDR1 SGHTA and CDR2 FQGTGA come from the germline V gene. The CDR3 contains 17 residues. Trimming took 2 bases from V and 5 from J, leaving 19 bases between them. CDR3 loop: CASSLVLWDSGNNEQFF. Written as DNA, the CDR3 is TGTGCCAGCAGCTTAGTTCTTTGGGACTCGGGGAACAATGAGCAGTTCTTC.